Listed below are T cell receptor beta chains from one sample, sequenced in a study of vaccination effects on CD4 cells after COVID-19. Sequencing used immunoSEQ multiplex PCR; TCRdb keeps in-frame clones, though not all of them. The data show some 68,000 clones, around 80% seen once. Antigens for these TCRs are unknown. The sequenced sample was CD4+ T cells from PBMCs cultured with HCoV-229E spike peptides, obtained after COVID-19 vaccination. Receptor source: a human donor who received a COVID-19 vaccine. Each CDR3 is given with its conserved first and last residue. The D gene is left open where the match is weak. The size entry is marked missing in some rows and otherwise reads once, few, many or a size class.

v_gene	d_gene	abundance	j_gene	CDR3nt	CDR3aa
TRBV9	.	.	TRBJ1-1	TGTGCCAGCAGCGTAGGACCGAAGAACACTGAAGCTTTCTTT	CASSVGPKNTEAFF
TRBV11-2	TRBD1	.	TRBJ1-2	TGTGCCAGCAGCCCGACAGGGACCAACTATGGCTACACCTTC	CASSPTGTNYGYTF
TRBV4-1	TRBD1	many	TRBJ2-6	TGCGCCAGCAGCGCCAGATCCATGACAGGGTTACTATCCTCTGGGGCCAACGTCCTGACTTTC	CASSARSMTGLLSSGANVLTF
TRBV29-1	.	.	TRBJ1-4	TGCAGCGTTGAAACCAGTGCGGGTGAAAAACTGTTTTTT	CSVETSAGEKLFF
TRBV27	.	.	TRBJ2-5	TGTGCCAGCAAGGATTTTACACAAGAGACCCAGTACTTC	CASKDFTQETQYF
TRBV6-1	TRBD1	.	TRBJ2-6	TGTGCCAGCAGTGATCCGGGACAGGGGGTGGTTGGGGCCAACGTCCTGACTTTC	CASSDPGQGVVGANVLTF
TRBV6-1	.	.	TRBJ1-3	TGTGCCAGCAGTGAAGGCGGGTCCGGAAACACCATATATTTT	CASSEGGSGNTIYF
TRBV10-3	TRBD2	.	TRBJ2-5	TGTGCCATCAGTGTAGCGGGGGGGCTCCAAGAGACCCAGTACTTC	CAISVAGGLQETQYF
TRBV4-3	TRBD1	.	TRBJ1-4	TGCGCCAGCAGCCTCAGGGGGACTAATGAAAAACTGTTTTTT	CASSLRGTNEKLFF
TRBV5-1	.	.	TRBJ2-1	TGCGCCAGCAGCGGGCAGGTCACTGGGACGAGGGGCAATGAGCAGTTCTTC	CASSGQVTGTRGNEQFF
TRBV7-2	.	.	TRBJ1-5	TGTGCCAGCAGCTTAGTAGAGGGGCGAGGCCAGCCCCAGCATTTT	CASSLVEGRGQPQHF
TRBV30	.	.	TRBJ1-3	TGTGCCTGGAGTCATGGAAACACCATATATTTT	CAWSHGNTIYF
TRBV14	TRBD1	.	TRBJ2-2	TGTGCCAGCAGCCAAGATAGGGTGGGACAGCTCACCGGGGAGCTGTTTTTT	CASSQDRVGQLTGELFF
TRBV7-9	TRBD2	.	TRBJ2-1	TGTGCCAGCAGCCGTAGCGGGGGAGATTACAATGAGCAGTTCTTC	CASSRSGGDYNEQFF
TRBV3-1/TRBV3-2	.	.	TRBJ1-1	TGTGCCAGCAGCGGCCTAGGGGACACCACTGAAGCTTTCTTT	CASSGLGDTTEAFF
TRBV5-1	.	once	TRBJ2-4	TGCGCCAGCAGCTTGGGAGGAGGCATTCAGTACTTC	CASSLGGGIQYF